A single sample is the source of the 31 T cell receptor beta chains below, sequenced in a study of blood T cell repertoires in COVID-19. Using immunoSEQ multiplex PCR, the repertoire was profiled, and TCRdb retains in-frame clones only, with some absent. The table has some 67,000 clones, more than 75% seen once; the top ten hold 1% to 1.5%. The sequencing sample was made of peripheral blood. These receptors were taken from an older woman with acute or convalescent COVID-19.

The V gene is TRBV27, the J gene TRBJ2-2; 9 nucleotides align to TRBD1. The CDR3 runs to 14 residues. CDR1 and CDR2 from the germline V gene are MNHEY and SMNVEV (reference sequence). Germline trimming cut 5 bases from V and 4 bases from J; bases unmatched to any gene: 2. The CDR3 sequence: CASSGGQGTGELFF. The CDR3 DNA follows: TGTGCCAGCAGTGGGGGACAGGGCACCGGGGAGCTGTTTTTT.

J is TRBJ2-1 and V is TRBV7-7; 8 bases are shared with TRBD1. V was clipped by 5 bases and J by 6 bases; unmatched bases: 12. This CDR3 has 16 residues. Per germline, CDR1 SSHAT and CDR2 FNYEAQ (reference sequence). The CDR3 sequence: CASSPRRGRLVNEQFF. CDR3 nucleotides: TGTGCCAGCAGCCCGCGCAGGGGGCGCCTTGTCAATGAGCAGTTCTTC.

This clone has only one observation. The chain is built from TRBV29-1 and TRBJ1-4; no firm D call. CDR1 and CDR2 (germline): SQVTM, ANQGSEA. This CDR3 region has 15 residues. Trimming removed 6 bases from V and 7 bases from J, with 21 bases in between. The CDR3 region has the DNA TGCAGCGTCGCTCGGGGAGCAGGAACTGGTGAAAAACTGTTTTTT. This translates into CSVARGAGTGEKLFF.

V is TRBV20-1 and J is TRBJ1-1, with D unresolved. Deletions cut 7 bases from V and 1 base from J, with 7 bases between. The CDR3 runs 11 residues. Germline lookup yields CDR1 DFQATT and CDR2 SNEGSKA (reference sequence). The CDR3 coding sequence is TGCAGTGTAGGAGGGAACACTGAAGCTTTCTTT. Translated, it gives CSVGGNTEAFF.

The chain couples TRBV18 to TRBJ1-6; unclear D gene. V was cut by 6 bases and J by 6 bases, with 21 bases left in between. Germline V CDR1 and CDR2: KGHSH, LQKENI. The CDR3 sequence is 17 residues long. The CDR3 is CASSTTVGSTFNSPLHF. The CDR3 nucleotides read TGTGCCAGCTCGACCACCGTGGGCAGTACCTTTAATTCACCCCTCCACTTT.

The chain links TRBV6-6 to TRBJ1-3; the match to TRBD1 covers 9 bases. The trim removed 6 bases at V and 4 bases at J, leaving 10 bases unmatched. Germline V gene lookup returns CDR1 MNHNY and CDR2 SVGAGI (reference sequence). The CDR3 runs 16 residues. The CDR3 bases are TGTGCCAGCAGGCTGTCCCTGGGACAGGGAGGAAACACCATATATTTT. Protein product: CASRLSLGQGGNTIYF.

The chain joins TRBV4-3 to TRBJ1-6, with 8 bases matching TRBD1. V was clipped by 5 bases and J by 9 bases; unmatched bases: 0. Per germline, CDR1 LGHNA and CDR2 YSLEER. The CDR3 has 12 residues. This CDR3 is CASSDRGSPLHF. The CDR3 nucleotides read TGCGCCAGCAGCGACAGGGGTTCACCCCTCCACTTT.

This sequence joins TRBV2 and TRBJ1-2; TRBD1 aligns across 9 bases. This CDR3 is built from 14 residues. J lost 4 bases, V lost 6 bases, and 6 bases had no gene match. Germline V gene data show CDR1 as SNHLY and CDR2 as FYNNEI. CDR3 sequence reads: CASSAGQGSYGYTF. DNA for the CDR3: TGTGCCAGCAGCGCGGGACAGGGCTCCTATGGCTACACCTTC.

The rearrangement uses TRBV21-1 and TRBJ2-5; whether TRBD2, the table's D call, matches the DNA was not checked. TRBV21-1 is assigned pseudogene status. The CDR3 is 15 amino acids. In DNA, the CDR3 is TGTGCCAGCAGCAAAGTGGGAGGGGTCCAAGAGACCCAGTACTTC. It translates to CASSKVGGVQETQYF.

This chain uses TRBV5-1 with TRBJ1-5; perhaps TRBD1 as D (6 bases). The CDR3 loop spans 14 amino acids. Germline V gene data show CDR1 as SGHRS and CDR2 as YFSETQ. V gave up 3 bases and J gave up 6 bases, with 13 bases separating them. Written as DNA, the CDR3 is TGCGCCAGCAGCTCAGAACAGGGAGTTCAGCCCCAGCATTTT. This encodes CASSSEQGVQPQHF.

The CDR3 DNA reads as TGTGCCAGCAGTGAATTGAGGACAGGGGTCGGCTACACCTTC. It encodes CASSELRTGVGYTF. The J gene is TRBJ1-2, the V gene TRBV2; 9 positions agree with TRBD1. CDR1 SNHLY and CDR2 FYNNEI come from the germline V gene. The CDR3 spans 14 residues. Germline trimming cut 2 bases from V and 8 bases from J; bases unmatched to any gene: 6.

The V and J genes are TRBV29-1 and TRBJ1-4; no clear D gene. This CDR3 contains 12 residues. The germline gives CDR1 SQVTM, CDR2 ANQGSEA. Trimming pared 4 bases from V and 4 bases from J, leaving 7 bases between. CDR3 loop: CSVARSNEKLFF. As DNA, the CDR3 is TGCAGCGTTGCGAGGAGTAATGAAAAACTGTTTTTT.

This clone was observed a handful of times. This chain connects TRBV9 to TRBJ1-1; 11 bases map to TRBD1. V trimming: 3 bases; J trimming: 4 bases; junction bases outside the gene matches: 5. This CDR3 contains 15 residues. Germline V gene lookup returns CDR1 SGDLS and CDR2 YYNGEE. This chain's CDR3 is CASSAMGTGGTEAFF. CDR3 nucleotides: TGTGCCAGCAGCGCAATGGGGACAGGGGGCACTGAAGCTTTCTTT.

The V gene is TRBV6-2 or TRBV6-3, the J gene TRBJ2-3, with D uncertain. Trimming stripped 6 bases from V and 3 bases from J, with 13 bases between. CDR3 length: 14 residues. Germline V lookup: CDR1 MNHEY, CDR2 SVGEGT. The CDR3 region has the DNA TGTGCCAGCAGCCCCCTCCCAGGAACAGATACGCAGTATTTT. Residues: CASSPLPGTDTQYF.

J is TRBJ1-1 and V is TRBV4-2, with 8 bases matching TRBD1. From germline, CDR1 is LGHNA and CDR2 YNFKEQ. Trimming at V came to 6 bases and at J to 0 bases, leaving 6 bases not matched to a gene. The CDR3 is made up of 15 amino acids. The CDR3 here is CASSRQGIMNTEAFF. The CDR3, as DNA: TGTGCCAGCAGTCGACAGGGGATTATGAACACTGAAGCTTTCTTT.

V is TRBV4-3 and J is TRBJ1-4, with 7 bases that match TRBD1. V gave up 1 base and J gave up 6 bases; unmatched junction bases: 5. CDR1 is LGHNA, CDR2 YSLEER, per germline. The length of the CDR3 is 15 residues. CDR3 amino acids: CASSQGGTVDEKLFF. CDR3 in DNA: TGCGCCAGCAGCCAAGGCGGGACAGTTGATGAAAAACTGTTTTTT.

The V gene is TRBV7-2, the J gene TRBJ2-7, with 8 bases that match TRBD2. Looked up from germline, CDR1 is SGHTA and CDR2 is FQGNSA. Losses at the gene ends were 0 bases for V and 2 bases for J; bases not matched to a gene: 3. The CDR3 is 15 residues long. In DNA, the CDR3 is TGTGCCAGCAGCTTAGCGTCAGCGGGGGCCTACGAGCAGTACGTC. Translation gives CASSLASAGAYEQYV.

The chain employs TRBV28 and TRBJ1-2, with D unresolved. Trimming took 1 base from V and 8 from J, leaving 11 bases between them. This CDR3 comprises 13 residues. CDR1 and CDR2 from the germline V gene are MDHEN and SYDVKM. Here the CDR3 reads CASSLSWGAGYTF. The CDR3 nucleotides read TGTGCCAGCAGTTTATCGTGGGGAGCCGGCTACACCTTC.

The chain uses TRBV5-1 and TRBJ2-2; possible D gene TRBD2, 6 bases. The V gene's germline CDR1 is SGHRS and CDR2 YFSETQ. V was trimmed by 4 bases and J by 4 bases, leaving 17 bases between them. The CDR3 runs 16 residues. The CDR3, as DNA: TGCGCCAGCAGCCGTGATCGGCAGGGACTCACCGGGGAGCTGTTTTTT. This codes for CASSRDRQGLTGELFF.

J is TRBJ2-1 and V is TRBV3-1 (or the pseudogene TRBV3-2); 10 bases map to TRBD1. Germline CDR1 and CDR2: LGHDT and YNNKEL (reference sequence). V lost 4 bases, J lost 7 bases, and 4 bases stayed unmatched. This CDR3 region has 14 residues. The CDR3 nucleotides read TGTGCCAGCAGCCGGGACAGGGGCTGGAATGAGCAGTTCTTC. Protein: CASSRDRGWNEQFF.

The CDR3 DNA follows: TGCGCCAGCAGCCAAGATTTAACGGGGGAGGGCCCAGATACGCAGTATTTT. Translated: CASSQDLTGEGPDTQYF. The V call is TRBV4-3, the J call TRBJ2-3, with 7 bases matching TRBD2. Germline CDR1 and CDR2: LGHNA and YSLEER. CDR3 length equals 17 residues. V dropped 0 bases and J dropped 4; count of bases not matched to a gene: 10.

The chain combines TRBV10-2 with TRBJ2-1, with D possibly being TRBD2 (6 bases). CDR1 and CDR2 from the germline V gene are WSHSY and SAAADI. The CDR3 extends over 12 amino acids. Trimming took off 5 bases at V and 5 bases at J, with 7 bases between the two ends. The CDR3 region is CASSLANNEQFF. DNA of the CDR3: TGCGCCAGCAGTCTAGCGAACAATGAGCAGTTCTTC.

This chain uses TRBV30 with TRBJ1-1; D is undetermined. The CDR3 consists of 12 residues. Germline assignment: CDR1 GTSNPN and CDR2 SVGIG (reference sequence). Trimming pared 3 bases from V and 1 base from J, leaving 6 bases between. CDR3 protein: CAWRRTNTEAFF. CDR3 DNA sequence: TGTGCCTGGAGGAGAACGAACACTGAAGCTTTCTTT.

The chain employs TRBV7-9 and TRBJ1-4; 7 bases map to TRBD1. The germline CDR1 and CDR2 sequences are SEHNR and FQNEAQ (reference sequence). The trim removed 5 bases at V and 4 bases at J, leaving 4 bases unmatched. The CDR3 sequence is 14 residues long. CDR3 DNA sequence: TGTGCCAGCAGCCCCGGGACAGTTAATGAAAAACTGTTTTTT. Residues: CASSPGTVNEKLFF.

J is TRBJ1-2 and V is TRBV9; D remains unclear. V was clipped by 0 bases and J by 0 bases, with 9 bases between them. The CDR3 runs 15 residues. Germline V gives CDR1 SGDLS, CDR2 YYNGEE. CDR3: CASSVAFGANYGYTF. For the CDR3, the DNA is TGTGCCAGCAGCGTAGCCTTCGGAGCTAACTATGGCTACACCTTC.

The CDR3: CASSLKGSGQGNIQYF. Here the CDR3 DNA reads TGTGCCAGCAGCTTAAAGGGCTCGGGACAGGGAAACATTCAGTACTTC. The gene calls are TRBV7-6 and TRBJ2-4; 9 bases map to TRBD1. The germline CDR1 and CDR2 sequences are SGHVS and FNYEAQ. Trimming cost V 2 bases and J 6 bases; bases outside gene matches: 8. This CDR3 region has 16 residues.

The V gene is TRBV9, the J gene TRBJ1-1; D unclear. Per the germline V gene, CDR1 is SGDLS and CDR2 is YYNGEE. This CDR3 is 14 amino acids long. Trimming took off 0 bases at V and 1 base at J, with 7 bases between the two ends. CDR3 amino acids: CASSVGGQNTEAFF. CDR3 DNA sequence: TGTGCCAGCAGCGTAGGCGGGCAGAACACTGAAGCTTTCTTT. The entire variable domain, with the rest obtained from reference TRBV9 and TRBJ1-1, is as follows: DSGVTQTPKHLITATGQRVTLRCSPRSGDLSVYWYQQSLDQGLQFLIQYYNGEERAKGNILERFSAQQFPDLHSELNLSSLELGDSALYFCASSVGGQNTEAFFGQGTRLTVV.

This clone came up once. The chain couples TRBV7-8 to TRBJ2-3; TRBD2 aligns across 12 bases. The CDR3 sequence is 15 residues long. CDR1 is SGHVS and CDR2 is FQNEAQ in the germline V gene. With 3 bases clipped from V and 4 bases from J, the junction kept 2 bases outside the gene matches. CDR3 loop: CASSFLAGGADTQYF. In DNA form, the CDR3 reads TGTGCCAGCAGCTTTCTAGCGGGAGGGGCAGATACGCAGTATTTT.

The rearrangement links TRBV19 to TRBJ2-1; the D gene is possibly TRBD1 (6 bases). CDR1 is LNHDA, CDR2 SQIVND, per germline (reference sequence). The CDR3 is made up of 16 amino acids. The V gene lost 1 base and the J gene lost 6 bases, with 16 bases spanning the gap. For the CDR3, the DNA is TGTGCCAGTAGTATAGCGAGGCAGGGGCGCCGCAATGAGCAGTTCTTC. This translates into CASSIARQGRRNEQFF.

V gene TRBV6-5 combines with J gene TRBJ1-3; no definite D call. V was shortened by 6 bases and J by 3 bases, with 3 bases between the two germline ends. Germline CDR1 MNHEY, CDR2 SVGAGI. The CDR3 is made up of 11 amino acids. CDR3 protein: CASSGGNTIYF. CDR3 bases: TGTGCCAGCAGCGGTGGAAACACCATATATTTT.

This chain joins TRBV11-2 and TRBJ1-4, with D possibly TRBD1 on 5 matching bases. Germline V gives CDR1 SGHAT, CDR2 FQNNGV. The CDR3 loop spans 14 amino acids. Trimming removed 5 bases at V and 4 bases at J, with 11 bases between. CDR3 bases: TGTGCCAGCAGCCCCCGGGACTATAATGAAAAACTGTTTTTT. This gives the protein CASSPRDYNEKLFF.